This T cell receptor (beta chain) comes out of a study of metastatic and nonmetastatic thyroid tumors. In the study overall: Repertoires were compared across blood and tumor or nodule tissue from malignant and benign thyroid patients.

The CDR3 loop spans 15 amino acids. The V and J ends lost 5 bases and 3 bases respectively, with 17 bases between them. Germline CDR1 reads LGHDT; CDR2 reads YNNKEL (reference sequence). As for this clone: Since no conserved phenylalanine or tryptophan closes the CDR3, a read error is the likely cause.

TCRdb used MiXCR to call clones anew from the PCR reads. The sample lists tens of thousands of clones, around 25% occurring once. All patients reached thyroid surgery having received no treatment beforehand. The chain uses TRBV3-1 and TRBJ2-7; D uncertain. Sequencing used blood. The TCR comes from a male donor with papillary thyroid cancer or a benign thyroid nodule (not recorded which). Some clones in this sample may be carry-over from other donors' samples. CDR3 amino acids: CASSIDTSPVYEQYL. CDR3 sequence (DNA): TGTGCCAGCAGCATCGACACGTCCCCTGTCTACGAGCAGTACCTC.